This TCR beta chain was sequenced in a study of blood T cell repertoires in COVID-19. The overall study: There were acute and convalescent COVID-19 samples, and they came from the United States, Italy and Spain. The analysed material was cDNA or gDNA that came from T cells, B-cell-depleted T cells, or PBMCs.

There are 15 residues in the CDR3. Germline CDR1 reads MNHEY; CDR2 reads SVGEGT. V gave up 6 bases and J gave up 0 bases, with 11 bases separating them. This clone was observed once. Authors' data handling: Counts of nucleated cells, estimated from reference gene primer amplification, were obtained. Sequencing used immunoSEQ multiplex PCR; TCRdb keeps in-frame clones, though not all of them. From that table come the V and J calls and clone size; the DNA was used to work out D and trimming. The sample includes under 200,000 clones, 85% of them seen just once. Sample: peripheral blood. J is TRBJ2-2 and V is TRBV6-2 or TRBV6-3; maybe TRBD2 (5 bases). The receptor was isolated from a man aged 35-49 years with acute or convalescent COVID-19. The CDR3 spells CASSERFANTGELFF. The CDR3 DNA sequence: TGTGCCAGCAGCGAGCGGTTCGCGAACACCGGGGAGCTGTTTTTT.